A single sample is the source of the 28 T cell receptor beta chains below, sequenced in a study of vaccination effects on CD4 cells after COVID-19. ViraFEST expansion of antigen-specific CD4+ T cells with viral peptide pools preceded sequencing. Investigators separated out CD4+ T cells once around eleven days of culture had passed. Vaccination of participants consisted of two doses of either the BNT162b2 or mRNA-1273 vaccine. These receptors have no identified antigens. Method: immunoSEQ multiplex PCR; TCRdb's copy keeps in-frame clones and lacks some. The profile shows under 25,000 clones, about four fifths of them singletons. The source material was CD4+ T cells from PBMCs cultured with SARS-CoV-2 spike peptides, sampled after COVID-19 vaccination. These receptors were taken from a human donor who received a COVID-19 vaccine. Some clones in this sample may be carry-over from other donors' samples.

The V gene is TRBV6-5, the J gene TRBJ1-3; possible D gene TRBD1, 6 bases. The CDR3 sequence is 12 residues long. V shed 6 bases and J shed 8 bases, with 11 bases lying between them. Germline loops: CDR1 MNHEY, CDR2 SVGAGI. The CDR3 region has the DNA TGTGCCAGCAGCAGGGGAGTGGACACCATATATTTT. Translated, it gives CASSRGVDTIYF.

The chain uses TRBV5-1 and TRBJ1-3; D may be TRBD1 (5 bases). CDR1 SGHRS and CDR2 YFSETQ come from the germline V gene. Trimming cost V 4 bases and J 0 bases, with 14 bases left between them. The CDR3 runs 16 residues. CDR3 region: CASSRAGDGSGNTIYF. In DNA form, the CDR3 reads TGCGCCAGCAGCCGCGCCGGGGACGGCTCTGGAAACACCATATATTTT.

V gene TRBV3-1 (or the pseudogene TRBV3-2) combines with J gene TRBJ2-7; no clear D gene. In germline, CDR1 is LGHDT, CDR2 YNNKEL (reference sequence). Trimming cost V 3 bases and J 6 bases, with 15 bases left between them. This CDR3 region has 14 residues. The CDR3 region has the DNA TGTGCCAGCAGCCAGGGCTCAACGGTGAGCGAGCAGTACGTC. Translating gives CASSQGSTVSEQYV.

The chain links TRBV28 to TRBJ1-4; D might be TRBD1 (6 bases). CDR3 length: 14 amino acids. Germline CDR1 reads MDHEN; CDR2 reads SYDVKM. The germline V and J ends were trimmed by 5 bases and 8 bases, with 15 bases remaining between them. CDR3 sequence: CASSLPGGGEKLFF. CDR3 nucleotides: TGTGCCAGCAGTCTCCCCGGGGGCGGAGAAAAACTGTTTTTT. Using reference TRBV28 and TRBJ1-4 for the parts outside the CDR3, the full variable domain is DVKVTQSSRYLVKRTGEKVFLECVQDMDHENMFWYRQDPGLGLRLIYFSYDVKMKEKGDIPEGYSVSREKKERFSLILESASTNQTSMYLCASSLPGGGEKLFFGSGTQLSVL.

This rearrangement joins TRBV3-1 (or the pseudogene TRBV3-2) to TRBJ1-1, with D perhaps matching TRBD1 (5 bases). Germline V gene sequence: CDR1 LGHDT, CDR2 YNNKEL (reference sequence). V was trimmed by 6 bases and J by 4 bases, leaving 12 bases between them. The CDR3 is made up of 13 amino acids. CDR3: CASRREGSTEAFF. CDR3 nucleotide sequence: TGTGCCAGCAGGAGGGAGGGGAGCACTGAAGCTTTCTTT.

The chain uses TRBV6-5 and TRBJ2-7; TRBD1 matches 7 bases. With V trimmed by 6 bases and J by 0 bases, 5 bases remained unmatched. From germline, CDR1 is MNHEY and CDR2 SVGAGI. CDR3 length: 14 amino acids. CDR3 region: CASRVDRSSYEQYV. The CDR3 DNA is TGTGCCAGCAGAGTGGACAGGAGCTCCTACGAGCAGTACGTC.

This chain links TRBV10-2 with TRBJ1-3; perhaps TRBD1 as D (6 bases). V was cut by 6 bases and J by 3 bases, with 9 bases left in between. The CDR3 totals 13 residues. From germline, CDR1 is WSHSY and CDR2 SAAADI. The CDR3 DNA reads TGCGCCAGCAGCCAGGACAGTGGAAACACCATATATTTT. It yields the protein CASSQDSGNTIYF.

This chain's CDR3 is CASSFTGVVGYTF. The CDR3 DNA is TGTGCCAGCAGCTTCACAGGGGTCGTGGGCTACACCTTC. J is TRBJ1-2 and V is TRBV5-4, with TRBD1 matching over 7 bases. This CDR3 is 13 amino acids long. V shed 2 bases, J shed 8 bases, and the junction held 6 bases outside the gene matches. The germline V gene has CDR1 SGHNT and CDR2 YYREEE (reference sequence). The whole variable domain, remainder taken from reference TRBV5-4 and TRBJ1-2, is ETGVTQSPTHLIKTRGQQVTLRCSSQSGHNTVSWYQQALGQGPQFIFQYYREEENGRGNFPPRFSGLQFPNYSSELNVNALELDDSALYLCASSFTGVVGYTFGSGTRLTVV.

The chain combines TRBV5-5 with TRBJ2-7, with D unclear. The CDR3 loop spans 14 amino acids. Germline assignment: CDR1 SGHKS and CDR2 YYEKEE (reference sequence). Trimming removed 5 bases at V and 3 bases at J, with 15 bases between. In DNA form, the CDR3 reads TGTGCCAGCAGTTTGACGCGACTGATCTACGAGCAGTACGTC. Translating it yields CASSLTRLIYEQYV.

This clone occurred once. The chain combines TRBV4-2 with TRBJ2-5; 7 positions agree with TRBD2. After removal of 0 bases from V and 5 bases from J, the junction contained 6 bases not matched to a gene. The CDR3 is made up of 15 amino acids. CDR1 is LGHNA, CDR2 YNFKEQ, per germline. As DNA, the CDR3 is TGTGCCAGCAGCCAAGATGGGGGGGGGACGGAGACCCAGTACTTC. Translated, it gives CASSQDGGGTETQYF.

The J gene is TRBJ1-1, the V gene TRBV18; D is undetermined. Germline assignment: CDR1 KGHSH and CDR2 LQKENI. CDR3 size: 13 residues. V was pared by 8 bases and J by 0 bases, with 10 bases between. CDR3 coding DNA: TGTGCCAGCCGTCAGGTTATGAACACTGAAGCTTTCTTT. Amino acid sequence: CASRQVMNTEAFF. The complete variable domain, with remaining parts taken from reference TRBV18 and TRBJ1-1, reads NAGVMQNPRHLVRRRGQEARLRCSPMKGHSHVYWYRQLPEEGLKFMVYLQKENIIDESGMPKERFSAEFPKEGPSILRIQQVVRGDSAAYFCASRQVMNTEAFFGQGTRLTVV.

This clone was detected only a few times. The rearrangement joins TRBV18 to TRBJ1-2; D is ambiguous. The CDR3 is 14 amino acids. V was trimmed by 0 bases and J by 4 bases, leaving 9 bases between them. Per germline, CDR1 KGHSH and CDR2 LQKENI. DNA for the CDR3: TGTGCCAGCTCACCACCGTCGGTCGTCTATGGCTACACCTTC. This encodes CASSPPSVVYGYTF.

In DNA form, the CDR3 reads TGTGCCTGGATGACCGGGACAGGAACGGTTAACGGAGGCTACACCTTC. It is translated as CAWMTGTGTVNGGYTF. The V call is TRBV30, the J call TRBJ1-2, with 8 bases lining up with TRBD1. Germline V gives CDR1 GTSNPN, CDR2 SVGIG (reference sequence). This CDR3 region has 16 residues. Trimming removed 4 bases from V and 8 bases from J; junction bases left unmatched: 18.

The rearrangement uses TRBV2 and TRBJ1-3; D unresolved. The CDR3 consists of 12 residues. Per germline, CDR1 SNHLY and CDR2 FYNNEI. The ends were cut back, 3 bases at V and 9 bases at J, with 9 bases in the middle. Here the CDR3 DNA reads TGTGCCAGCAGTGACCCAGCGGGCACCATATATTTT. It specifies CASSDPAGTIYF.

In nucleotides, the CDR3 is TGTGCCAGCAGCCGGGACAGGTCCTACGAGCAGTACGTC. Translation gives CASSRDRSYEQYV. This rearrangement joins TRBV2 to TRBJ2-7; 8 bases map to TRBD1. CDR3 length equals 13 residues. The V and J ends lost 6 bases and 1 base, in that order; junction bases with no gene match: 2. Germline V gene sequence: CDR1 SNHLY, CDR2 FYNNEI.

The count of this clone is one. This chain connects TRBV6-2 or TRBV6-3 to TRBJ2-2; no reliable D call. The CDR3 has 13 amino acids. Per germline, CDR1 MNHEY and CDR2 SVGEGT. The V end was cut by 2 bases, the J end by 5 bases, with 6 bases between. The CDR3 sequence is CASSYVRTGELFF. CDR3 nucleotides: TGTGCCAGCAGTTACGTGCGAACCGGGGAGCTGTTTTTT.

The chain uses TRBV9 and TRBJ2-6, with D unclear. CDR1 is SGDLS and CDR2 is YYNGEE in the germline V gene. The CDR3 runs 13 residues. Trimming stripped 0 bases from V and 2 bases from J, with 0 bases between. CDR3 DNA sequence: TGTGCCAGCAGCGTAGCTGGGGCCAACGTCCTGACTTTC. Its protein is CASSVAGANVLTF.

A single count supports this clone. The CDR3: CASSLTQGLDGYTF. The CDR3 nucleotides are TGCGCCAGCAGCTTGACACAGGGGTTGGATGGCTACACCTTC. The chain recombines TRBV5-1 with TRBJ1-2, with TRBD1 matching over 7 bases. The germline gives CDR1 SGHRS, CDR2 YFSETQ. The CDR3 has 14 residues. Trimming removed 1 base from V and 6 bases from J; junction bases left unmatched: 6.

CDR3 protein: CASSWGADTEAFF. The CDR3 DNA is TGTGCCAGCTCATGGGGGGCTGACACTGAAGCTTTCTTT. The rearrangement links TRBV18 to TRBJ1-1, with D maybe TRBD1 (6 bases). Germline loops: CDR1 KGHSH, CDR2 LQKENI. V was clipped by 5 bases and J by 3 bases, with 10 bases between them. This CDR3 is 13 amino acids long.

The J gene is TRBJ1-5, the V gene TRBV12-3 or TRBV12-4; 9 positions match TRBD1. The CDR3 is 13 amino acids. V was pared by 5 bases and J by 7 bases, with 3 bases of the junction left unmatched. The CDR3 DNA is TGTGCCAGCAGTCGGGACAGGGAGCAGCCCCAGCATTTT. Translated, it gives CASSRDREQPQHF.

The chain is built from TRBV5-1 and TRBJ1-1, with D perhaps TRBD1 (6 bases). Trimming took off 2 bases at V and 1 base at J, with 12 bases between the two ends. CDR3 length: 15 amino acids. CDR1 is SGHRS and CDR2 is YFSETQ in the germline V gene. CDR3 sequence: CASSFVDRQNTEAFF. CDR3 nucleotides: TGCGCCAGCAGCTTCGTAGACAGGCAGAACACTGAAGCTTTCTTT.

The chain uses TRBV5-1 and TRBJ2-1, with D unresolved. Germline V gene sequence: CDR1 SGHRS, CDR2 YFSETQ. The CDR3 extends over 14 amino acids. V was clipped by 5 bases and J by 1 base, with 10 bases between them. In DNA, the CDR3 is TGCGCCAGCAGACTTCTACCGTCCTACAATGAGCAGTTCTTC. Its protein product is CASRLLPSYNEQFF.

The V and J genes are TRBV4-3 and TRBJ1-2; D gene ambiguous. This CDR3 is 14 amino acids long. Trimming pared 0 bases from V and 1 base from J, leaving 6 bases between. Germline CDR1 LGHNA, CDR2 YSLEER. The CDR3 DNA sequence: TGCGCCAGCAGCCAAGAATCCGGTAACTATGGCTACACCTTC. This encodes CASSQESGNYGYTF.

In its sample, this clone was seen once. The gene calls are TRBV5-3 and TRBJ1-5; D may be TRBD1 (6 bases). TRBV5-3 is annotated as an ORF whose role is uncertain. The CDR3 loop spans 15 amino acids. Trimming pared 3 bases from V and 3 bases from J, leaving 13 bases between. In DNA form, the CDR3 reads TGTGCCAGAAGCTCCTCAGGGGCACCCAATCAGCCCCAGCATTTT. This gives the protein CARSSSGAPNQPQHF.

V is TRBV19 and J is TRBJ2-3, with TRBD2 matching 14 bases. The CDR3 runs to 19 residues. From germline, CDR1 is LNHDA and CDR2 SQIVND (reference sequence). Unmatched junction bases numbered 10, after V lost 5 bases and J lost 0 bases. The CDR3 DNA reads as TGTGCCAGTAGTTCTCGACTAGCGGGGGGGCCGAAAAGCACAGATACGCAGTATTTT. It yields the protein CASSSRLAGGPKSTDTQYF.

V is TRBV30 and J is TRBJ1-3; no clear D. CDR3 size: 13 residues. Germline CDR1 reads GTSNPN; CDR2 reads SVGIG (reference sequence). The V gene lost 4 bases and the J gene lost 7 bases, with 14 bases spanning the gap. CDR3 nucleotide sequence: TGTGCCTGGATTACCTCTCTTGGCAACACCATATATTTT. Translated: CAWITSLGNTIYF.

The chain joins TRBV7-3 to TRBJ2-5; D perhaps matches TRBD2 (6 bases). V dropped 5 bases and J dropped 5 bases, with 18 bases sitting between them. The V gene's germline CDR1 is SGHTA and CDR2 FQGTGA. This CDR3 is built from 15 residues. The CDR3 here is CASSPGPGVRETQYF. The CDR3 coding sequence is TGTGCCAGCAGCCCGGGACCGGGGGTTCGGGAGACCCAGTACTTC.

The chain links TRBV2 to TRBJ1-4; D gene ambiguous. This CDR3 is built from 12 residues. Germline-derived CDR1 and CDR2 are SNHLY and FYNNEI. Deletions cut 6 bases from V and 5 bases from J, with 7 bases between. The CDR3: CASSAGNEKLFF. The CDR3 DNA reads TGTGCCAGCAGCGCTGGAAATGAAAAACTGTTTTTT. Based on the CDR3 plus reference TRBV2 and TRBJ1-4, the full variable domain is EPEVTQTPSHQVTQMGQEVILRCVPISNHLYFYWYRQILGQKVEFLVSFYNNEISEKSEIFDDQFSVERPDGSNFTLKIRSTKLEDSAMYFCASSAGNEKLFFGSGTQLSVL.